Listed below are T cell receptor beta chains from one sample, sequenced in a study of human T cells and chemical hapten exposure. Via MiXCR, TCRdb re-called the RACE reads, giving one row per CDR3 protein. The top ten clones hold 2% to 3% of a sample with fewer than 300,000 distinct CDR3 sequences, approximately 8.6% of them seen once. The source material was whole blood, sampled in connection with sensitization to the hapten diphenylcyclopropenone (DPC). The source is a woman aged 40 to 50 with alopecia areata. Some clones in this sample may be carry-over from other donors' samples. CDR3s leave out the opening cysteine and the closing phenylalanine or tryptophan.

CDR3 protein | V gene | CDR3 length | J gene
SASGTPGTEAF | TRBV20-1 | 11 | TRBJ1-1
ASSPRGANQPQH | TRBV2 | 12 | TRBJ1-5
ASSLETAGSPRSRVLT | TRBV27 | 16 | TRBJ2-6
SVEGQFGTDTQY | TRBV29-1 | 12 | TRBJ2-3
ASSRLAGGGDTQY | TRBV6-2/TRBV6-3 | 13 | TRBJ2-3
ASSSRLAGGSGELF | TRBV6-5 | 14 | TRBJ2-2
ASSSRGGAYTSGNTIY | TRBV7-2 | 16 | TRBJ1-3
ASSRTGSTGELF | TRBV19 | 12 | TRBJ2-2
SANWDLGETQY | TRBV20-1 | 11 | TRBJ2-5
ATSRDLSSRELF | TRBV15 | 12 | TRBJ2-2
ASMKGGRAETQY | TRBV28 | 12 | TRBJ2-5
SARWLAGPYEQY | TRBV20-1 | 12 | TRBJ2-7
ASSSGHSSTDTQY | TRBV5-1 | 13 | TRBJ2-3
SARDVPPDLYEQY | TRBV20-1 | 13 | TRBJ2-7
ASTENSGAYNEQF | TRBV5-1 | 13 | TRBJ2-1
ASTGGSADANTGELF | TRBV12-3/TRBV12-4 | 15 | TRBJ2-2
ASNQGQGFRKTQY | TRBV28 | 13 | TRBJ2-5
ASSSGPGGGRNEQF | TRBV7-2 | 14 | TRBJ2-1
ASNRVRGYNEQF | TRBV5-6 | 12 | TRBJ2-1
SARDLGAGNEQY | TRBV20-1 | 12 | TRBJ2-7
ASSLRTGHRYGYT | TRBV11-1 | 13 | TRBJ1-2
AIATGLYEQY | TRBV10-3 | 10 | TRBJ2-7
ASSMWQGAGELF | TRBV19 | 12 | TRBJ2-2
SVQVGNYEQY | TRBV29-1 | 10 | TRBJ2-7
ASSLEGPYGYT | TRBV11-2 | 11 | TRBJ1-2
ASSLDQVYNYGYT | TRBV7-2 | 13 | TRBJ1-2
ASSYTGQGSEKLF | TRBV28 | 13 | TRBJ1-4
ASSLVASGARSYNEQF | TRBV7-6 | 16 | TRBJ2-1
ASSLPQGAAGELF | TRBV5-5 | 13 | TRBJ2-2
SARDKGPSAGNTIY | TRBV20-1 | 14 | TRBJ1-3
ASSLTSGIGEQY | TRBV12-3/TRBV12-4 | 12 | TRBJ2-7
ASIHSGRPLGTGELF | TRBV6-6 | 15 | TRBJ2-2
ASSSNRYEQY | TRBV5-1 | 10 | TRBJ2-7
ASSSEGRGVETQY | TRBV5-1 | 13 | TRBJ2-5
ASSLLGQAWETQY | TRBV12-3/TRBV12-4 | 13 | TRBJ2-5
ASSDWTGTNYGYT | TRBV3-1 | 13 | TRBJ1-2
ASSSDRGRYEQY | TRBV6-5 | 12 | TRBJ2-7
ASNQQGYEQF | TRBV28 | 10 | TRBJ2-1
ASSLARGTGEPQSYGYT | TRBV5-1 | 17 | TRBJ1-2
ASRPYGESSGANVLT | TRBV28 | 15 | TRBJ2-6
AISEGGYGYT | TRBV10-3 | 10 | TRBJ1-2
SAHSQQGSYEQY | TRBV20-1 | 12 | TRBJ2-7
ASSAQGTYNEQF | TRBV7-3 | 12 | TRBJ2-1
ASSLWPGLAAETQY | TRBV7-2 | 14 | TRBJ2-5
SSPTQGGQTQY | TRBV29-1 | 11 | TRBJ2-5